This T cell receptor (beta chain) was captured in a study of shared clonotypes between healthy human individuals. Study-wide context: Used for every donor were three CD4 naive, three CD4 memory, two CD8 naive and one CD8 memory plate.

The material for each subset, its genomic DNA, was split evenly across several immunoSEQ plates. Methods used by the authors: ImmunoSEQ supplied junction-only sequences lacking quality scores, so filtering was different. Sequenced by immunoSEQ multiplex PCR; TCRdb stores in-frame clones only, minus some. V, J and clone size were drawn from that table, and D and trimming were deduced from the DNA. The sample yields about 2.4 million clones, approximately 93% seen once. The specimen sequenced was naive CD4+ T cells from PBMCs. The subset: CD45RA+ positively selected. This TCR was recovered from a man younger than 35 in good health. Some clones in this sample may be carry-over from other donors' samples.

CDR3 sequence: CSGATSGYTGELFF. CDR3 coding DNA: TGCAGCGGCGCGACTAGCGGGTACACCGGGGAGCTGTTTTTT. The gene calls are TRBV29-1 and TRBJ2-2; 10 bases fit TRBD2. This CDR3 spans 14 amino acids. Germline V lookup: CDR1 SQVTM, CDR2 ANQGSEA. The ends lost 7 bases at V and 3 bases at J; junction bases unmatched: 5.